This record concerns one T cell receptor (beta chain) sequence. This record comes from a study of monozygotic twins with inflammatory bowel disease. Added by template switching were UMIs that each held a 6-nucleotide sample barcode. From the 5' RACE reads, TCRdb lists one entry per CDR3 protein and no DNA. This listing includes hundreds of thousands of distinct CDR3 sequences. From germline, CDR1 is MNHEY and CDR2 SMNVEV (reference sequence). This CDR3 is built from 13 residues. This chain links TRBV27 with TRBJ1-4; lacking DNA, the TRBD1 call made by TCRdb goes unchecked. Sequenced material: blood. This TCR was recovered from a human donor with ulcerative colitis or Crohn's disease, or a healthy co-twin of an affected twin (not recorded which). CDR3 protein: CASFDSNIEKLFF.